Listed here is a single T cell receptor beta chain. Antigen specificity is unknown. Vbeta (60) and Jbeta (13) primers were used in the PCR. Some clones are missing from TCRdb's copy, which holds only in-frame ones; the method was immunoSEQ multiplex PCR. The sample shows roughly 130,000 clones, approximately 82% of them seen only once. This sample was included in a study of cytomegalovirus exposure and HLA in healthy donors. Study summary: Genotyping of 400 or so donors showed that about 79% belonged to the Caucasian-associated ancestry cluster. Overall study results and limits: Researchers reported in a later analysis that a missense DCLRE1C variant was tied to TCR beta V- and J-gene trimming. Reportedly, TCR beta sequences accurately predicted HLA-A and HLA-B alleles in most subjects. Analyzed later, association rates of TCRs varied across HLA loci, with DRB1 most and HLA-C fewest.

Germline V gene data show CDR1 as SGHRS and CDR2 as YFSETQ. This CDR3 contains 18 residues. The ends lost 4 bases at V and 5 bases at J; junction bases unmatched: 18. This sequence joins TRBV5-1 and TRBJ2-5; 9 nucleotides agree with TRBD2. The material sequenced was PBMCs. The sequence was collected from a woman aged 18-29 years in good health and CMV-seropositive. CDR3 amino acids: CASSRTRNAGGRHETQYF. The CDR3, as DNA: TGCGCCAGCAGCCGCACTAGGAATGCGGGGGGGCGTCATGAGACCCAGTACTTC.